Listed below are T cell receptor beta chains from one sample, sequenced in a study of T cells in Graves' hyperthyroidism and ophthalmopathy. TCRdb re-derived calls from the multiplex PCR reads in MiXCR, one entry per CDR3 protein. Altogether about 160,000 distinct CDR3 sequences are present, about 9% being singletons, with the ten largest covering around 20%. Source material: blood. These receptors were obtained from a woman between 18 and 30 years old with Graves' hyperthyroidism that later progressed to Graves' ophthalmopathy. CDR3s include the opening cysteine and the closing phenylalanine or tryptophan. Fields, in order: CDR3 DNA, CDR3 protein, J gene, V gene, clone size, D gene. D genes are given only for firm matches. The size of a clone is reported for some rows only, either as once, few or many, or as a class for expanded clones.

cdr3_nt: TGTGCCAGCAGTCTTTGGGGAATGGACAGGGTGGGTTACAATGAGCAGTTCTTC
cdr3_aa: CASSLWGMDRVGYNEQFF
j_call: TRBJ2-1
v_call: TRBV28
clone_size: many
d_call: TRBD1

cdr3_nt: TGTGCCAGCAGTTTGGAGACAGCCCATGGCTACACCTTC
cdr3_aa: CASSLETAHGYTF
j_call: TRBJ1-2
v_call: TRBV28
clone_size: many
d_call: -

cdr3_nt: TGCAGCGTTGATTTGGGAGTCGAGCAGTACTTC
cdr3_aa: CSVDLGVEQYF
j_call: TRBJ2-7
v_call: TRBV29-1
clone_size: few
d_call: -

cdr3_nt: TGTGCCAGCAGTTTGTACAGGGGGTCGTTCCACAATGAGCAGTTCTTC
cdr3_aa: CASSLYRGSFHNEQFF
j_call: TRBJ2-1
v_call: TRBV27
clone_size: many
d_call: TRBD1

cdr3_nt: TGCAGCGTTGCTGGGGCTGTGACCTACGAGCAGTACTTC
cdr3_aa: CSVAGAVTYEQYF
j_call: TRBJ2-7
v_call: TRBV29-1
clone_size: -
d_call: -

cdr3_nt: TGTGCCAGCAGCCCGGGACTTTTCGCTGAAGCTTTCTTT
cdr3_aa: CASSPGLFAEAFF
j_call: TRBJ1-1
v_call: TRBV5-6
clone_size: -
d_call: -

cdr3_nt: TGTGCCAGCAGTGAAGCAGGGGTAAACACTGAAGCTTTCTTT
cdr3_aa: CASSEAGVNTEAFF
j_call: TRBJ1-1
v_call: TRBV2
clone_size: many
d_call: -

cdr3_nt: TGTGCCAGCAGTGACTCTAGCGGGGGGGCCAATGAGCAGTTCTTC
cdr3_aa: CASSDSSGGANEQFF
j_call: TRBJ2-1
v_call: TRBV6-4
clone_size: many
d_call: TRBD2

cdr3_nt: TGTGCCAGCAGCTACGACCTAGCGGGAGATGGAGAAGAGACCCAGTACTTC
cdr3_aa: CASSYDLAGDGEETQYF
j_call: TRBJ2-5
v_call: TRBV7-9
clone_size: many
d_call: TRBD2

cdr3_nt: TGTGCCAGCAGTACCTCAGGGGTGGGTGAAGCTTTCTTT
cdr3_aa: CASSTSGVGEAFF
j_call: TRBJ1-1
v_call: TRBV11-2
clone_size: many
d_call: -

cdr3_nt: TGTGCCAGCGGGCAGGGGACTTCCTACGAGCAGTACTTC
cdr3_aa: CASGQGTSYEQYF
j_call: TRBJ2-7
v_call: TRBV6-1
clone_size: few
d_call: -

cdr3_nt: TGTGCCAGCAGGACAACCGGGACAGGGGGCCACGAGCAGTACTTC
cdr3_aa: CASRTTGTGGHEQYF
j_call: TRBJ2-7
v_call: TRBV6-1
clone_size: few
d_call: TRBD1

cdr3_nt: TGTGCCAGCAGCGTAGTGAACTGGAGTGAGCAGTTCTTC
cdr3_aa: CASSVVNWSEQFF
j_call: TRBJ2-1
v_call: TRBV9
clone_size: -
d_call: -